A selection of T cell receptor beta chains follows, all from one sample in a study of CD8 T cells in ankylosing spondylitis. TCRdb itself ran the 5' RACE reads through MiXCR, one entry per CDR3 protein. The top ten hold roughly 8% of the sample, which has roughly 260,000 distinct CDR3 sequences, roughly 20% seen once. The sample comprised blood, either unsorted or a sorted T cell fraction (not recorded which). The source is a male donor with ankylosing spondylitis or in good health (not recorded which). CDR3s include the opening cysteine and the closing phenylalanine or tryptophan. Each record gives: CDR3 DNA, CDR3 protein, clone size, V gene, J gene, D gene. The D gene is left open where the match is weak. Clone sizes are given selectively: once, few, many, or a class where the clone is expanded.

TGTGCCACCGGACGGTCAGCTAATGAAAAACTGTTTTTT	CATGRSANEKLFF	once	TRBV15	TRBJ1-4	-
TGCAGTGCTAGTCAGGCAGCGGGTGGGGATACGCAGTATTTT	CSASQAAGGDTQYF	-	TRBV20-1	TRBJ2-3	-
TGTGCCAGCAGCTTAGAGACTAGAGATACGCAGTATTTT	CASSLETRDTQYF	few	TRBV7-3	TRBJ2-3	-
TGTGCCACCAGCAGGGAAAGGACAGGAGTACTTTCTGGAAACACCATATATTTT	CATSRERTGVLSGNTIYF	few	TRBV15	TRBJ1-3	TRBD1
TGCGCCAGCAGCCCACAGCCCGGGACAGGGATGAATACGCAGTATTTT	CASSPQPGTGMNTQYF	-	TRBV5-1	TRBJ2-3	TRBD1
TGTGCCAGCAGAGGGACAGGGGGGGTATTGGACACTGAAGCTTTCTTT	CASRGTGGVLDTEAFF	-	TRBV28	TRBJ1-1	TRBD1
TGCGCCAGCAGCACGGGACTAGCAATCGGCACAGATACGCAGTATTTT	CASSTGLAIGTDTQYF	few	TRBV5-1	TRBJ2-3	TRBD2
TGTGCCAGCAGCCAGGGGGGCGGACGAGCATTCTTT	CASSQGGGRAFF	few	TRBV4-2	TRBJ1-1	-
TGTGCCAGCAGTGCTGGAACGGGGTTTAACACCGGGGAGCTGTTTTTT	CASSAGTGFNTGELFF	-	TRBV12-3/TRBV12-4	TRBJ2-2	-
TGTGCCAGCAGCGTAGGGCCAGAAGCCTACAATGAGCAGTTCTTC	CASSVGPEAYNEQFF	many	TRBV9	TRBJ2-1	-
TGTGCCAGCAGGCGATACGGGGGGGGCGCAGATACGCAGTATTTT	CASRRYGGGADTQYF	many	TRBV6-1	TRBJ2-3	TRBD2
TGTGCCAGCAGACAGGGACTAGCGGGTGGAGATACGCAGTATTTT	CASRQGLAGGDTQYF	-	TRBV11-2	TRBJ2-3	TRBD2
TGCGCCAGCCGACTCGATCCGGGACTAGCGGAGACCCAGTACTTC	CASRLDPGLAETQYF	many	TRBV4-1	TRBJ2-5	TRBD2
TGTGCCAGCAGACGGTCAGGGAATAACTATGGCTACACCTTC	CASRRSGNNYGYTF	-	TRBV6-1	TRBJ1-2	-
TGTGCCAGCAGTACCCCGGGACAGCAAGAGACCCAGTACTTC	CASSTPGQQETQYF	-	TRBV28	TRBJ2-5	TRBD1
TGTGCCAGCAGTTTCGGGCAGGGGGGCTCCTATAATTCACCCCTCCACTTT	CASSFGQGGSYNSPLHF	few	TRBV6-5	TRBJ1-6	TRBD1
TGTGCCAGCACCTTAAGGGGCCCCAGCTCCTACAATGAGCAGTTCTTC	CASTLRGPSSYNEQFF	-	TRBV12-3/TRBV12-4	TRBJ2-1	-
TGTGCCAGCAGTAAACCGGGGAGTTATGAGCAGTTCTTC	CASSKPGSYEQFF	-	TRBV6-6	TRBJ2-1	-
TGTGCCAGCAGCTTAGCCTCCGGGGGCTACACCTTC	CASSLASGGYTF	-	TRBV7-9	TRBJ1-2	-
TGTGCCAGCAGTCAAGACAGGCGGGAGACCCAGTACTTC	CASSQDRRETQYF	-	TRBV12-3/TRBV12-4	TRBJ2-5	-
TGTGCCAGCAGCTTAGTAGGGGGAGGGTCCACTGAAGCTTTCTTT	CASSLVGGGSTEAFF	few	TRBV7-8	TRBJ1-1	-
TGTGCCACCAGCAGAGATATTCTGGAGGTGACTGAAGCTTTCTTT	CATSRDILEVTEAFF	few	TRBV15	TRBJ1-1	-
TGTGCCAGCAGTGAATCAAGGGAATATCAGCCCCAGCATTTT	CASSESREYQPQHF	few	TRBV25-1	TRBJ1-5	-
TGTGCCAGCAATTCACGCGGGCTAGCGGACACAGATACGCAGTATTTT	CASNSRGLADTDTQYF	many	TRBV5-6	TRBJ2-3	TRBD2
TGTGCCAGCAGTTTAGGGGTGAGAGGCTACACCTTC	CASSLGVRGYTF	few	TRBV12-3/TRBV12-4	TRBJ1-2	-
TGTGCCAGCAAAATCGGAAGGTCCGGATCACCCCTCCACTTT	CASKIGRSGSPLHF	-	TRBV2	TRBJ1-6	-
TGTGCCAGCAGGCCCCCTTGGGGCTCTAACTATGGCTACACCTTC	CASRPPWGSNYGYTF	few	TRBV28	TRBJ1-2	-
TGTGCCACCAGCCGATCCGGGACAGGGAACACCGGGGAGCTGTTTTTT	CATSRSGTGNTGELFF	-	TRBV24-1	TRBJ2-2	TRBD1
TGTGCCAGCTCACCATATCGCACAGGGGCCAATGAAAAACTGTTTTTT	CASSPYRTGANEKLFF	-	TRBV18	TRBJ1-4	TRBD1
TGCGCCAGCAGCCAACAGGGTAGGACTGAAGCTTTCTTT	CASSQQGRTEAFF	few	TRBV4-1	TRBJ1-1	-
TGTGCCAGCAGCCCCGGGACTAGCGGGAGAGGTTCCTTGGACAATGAGCAGTTCTTC	CASSPGTSGRGSLDNEQFF	-	TRBV3-1	TRBJ2-1	TRBD2
TGTGCCAGCAGTCCGCCGGGACTAGCGGCCTCCAATGAGCAGTTCTTC	CASSPPGLAASNEQFF	-	TRBV12-3/TRBV12-4	TRBJ2-1	TRBD2
TGTGCCTGGAGTGCGGACCGAGATACGCAGTATTTT	CAWSADRDTQYF	-	TRBV30	TRBJ2-3	-
TGTGCCAGCAGTCCTTCTGCTGCGGAGACCCAGTACTTC	CASSPSAAETQYF	many	TRBV12-3/TRBV12-4	TRBJ2-5	-
TGTGCCAGCAGCCCCACGACAGGATACCACTCTGGAAACACCATATATTTT	CASSPTTGYHSGNTIYF	few	TRBV9	TRBJ1-3	-
TGCAGCGTTGTCGGGACTAGCGATTACAATGAGCAGTTCTTC	CSVVGTSDYNEQFF	few	TRBV29-1	TRBJ2-1	TRBD2
TGTGCCAGCTCACCAGCCGGGACCGTCAATCAGCCCCAGCATTTT	CASSPAGTVNQPQHF	once	TRBV18	TRBJ1-5	-
TGTGCCAGCAGCTTGAATTGGTTGTCTGGGAGGACCACAGATACGCAGTATTTT	CASSLNWLSGRTTDTQYF	few	TRBV5-5	TRBJ2-3	-
TGTGCCAGCTCACGGGCAGGGACTAATGAGCAGTTCTTC	CASSRAGTNEQFF	-	TRBV18	TRBJ2-1	-
TGCAGTGCTAGTGGTGGAGCGACCCAGTACTTC	CSASGGATQYF	few	TRBV20-1	TRBJ2-5	-
TGTGCCAGCAGCCAAGTGCCGGGGGGGATGATTTCCTACAATGAGCAGTTCTTC	CASSQVPGGMISYNEQFF	-	TRBV4-2	TRBJ2-1	TRBD2
TGCGCCAGCAGCTTGAGGACTAGCGGATACAATGAGCAGTTCTTC	CASSLRTSGYNEQFF	many	TRBV5-1	TRBJ2-1	TRBD2
TGTGCCAGCAGCTCCCCTACGTCTAGCACAGATACGCAGTATTTT	CASSSPTSSTDTQYF	-	TRBV7-2	TRBJ2-3	-
TGTGCCAGCAGCCTAAGGTATAGGGGAGCGACGAACACCGGGGAGCTGTTTTTT	CASSLRYRGATNTGELFF	-	TRBV11-2	TRBJ2-2	-
TGTGCCAGCAGTTTAGACAAAGGGAACACTGAAGCTTTCTTT	CASSLDKGNTEAFF	few	TRBV27	TRBJ1-1	-
TGTGCCAGCAGGTCAGGTACGGGCAATCAGCCCCAGCATTTT	CASRSGTGNQPQHF	-	TRBV6-1	TRBJ1-5	-
TGTGCCAGCAGCGAACAGGGGGCGTTTGGGGAGCTGTTTTTT	CASSEQGAFGELFF	-	TRBV3-1	TRBJ2-2	TRBD1
TGCAGTGCTAGCCCAAATTTGTGGGGCACAGATACGCAGTATTTT	CSASPNLWGTDTQYF	many	TRBV20-1	TRBJ2-3	-
TGTGCCAGCAGCCAGAGGAGAGGGGTCCTGAACACTGAAGCTTTCTTT	CASSQRRGVLNTEAFF	-	TRBV3-1	TRBJ1-1	-
TGTGCCAGCAGAAATGACGTGGGTAATTCACCCCTCCACTTT	CASRNDVGNSPLHF	many	TRBV12-3/TRBV12-4	TRBJ1-6	-
TGTGCCAGCAGAGGGGGACAGGGGGCAACCTTAGGGACCCAGTACTTC	CASRGGQGATLGTQYF	-	TRBV12-3/TRBV12-4	TRBJ2-5	TRBD1
TGTGCCAGCAGCTTATACACTAGCGGGAGTTCCAATGAGCAGTTCTTC	CASSLYTSGSSNEQFF	-	TRBV7-6	TRBJ2-1	TRBD2
TGCAGTGCAGGGGATAGTACAGATACGCAGTATTTT	CSAGDSTDTQYF	-	TRBV20-1	TRBJ2-3	-
TGTGCCAGCTTGGACAGGGCGGATCCCGGAGAGACCCAGTACTTC	CASLDRADPGETQYF	-	TRBV6-1	TRBJ2-5	TRBD1